Shown below are 32 T cell receptor beta chains from a single sample sequenced in a study of blood T cell repertoires in COVID-19. The method was immunoSEQ multiplex PCR; TCRdb's version includes in-frame clones alone and lacks a portion of them. The repertoire has about 440,000 clones, nearly 90% of them found once; the top ten carry roughly 2%. Sequenced input: PBMCs or T cells enriched from blood (not recorded which). These receptors were collected from a woman aged 18-29 years with acute COVID-19.

With respect to this clone: Different DNA sequences within this sample yield the same CDR3. This chain connects TRBV24-1 to TRBJ2-1, with a possible D match to TRBD1 (7 bases). The CDR3 is 14 residues long. Trimming shortened V by 3 bases and J by 4 bases, and 9 bases separated the two germline ends. CDR1 is KGHDR, CDR2 SFDVKD, per germline. CDR3 loop: CATSDAGQYNEQFF. In DNA, the CDR3 is TGTGCCACCAGTGATGCGGGACAGTACAATGAGCAGTTCTTC.

V is TRBV3-1 (or the pseudogene TRBV3-2) and J is TRBJ2-7; D might be TRBD1 (5 bases). This CDR3 region has 14 residues. Germline CDR1 and CDR2: LGHDT and YNNKEL (reference sequence). V lost 0 bases, J lost 4 bases, and 10 bases lay in between. In DNA form, the CDR3 reads TGTGCCAGCAGCCAAGAAGGGGTGGGGTACGAGCAGTACTTC. It translates to CASSQEGVGYEQYF.

J is TRBJ2-7 and V is TRBV7-8; tentatively, D is TRBD1 (6 bases). CDR1 and CDR2 (germline): SGHVS, FQNEAQ. The CDR3 length is 16 residues. The germline V and J ends were trimmed by 1 base and 3 bases, with 16 bases remaining between them. CDR3: CASSLGVRGSFYEQYF. In nucleotides, the CDR3 is TGTGCCAGCAGCTTAGGAGTTAGGGGGAGCTTCTACGAGCAGTACTTC.

The chain is built from TRBV30 and TRBJ2-7, with D hard to call. Trimming stripped 2 bases from V and 0 bases from J, with 17 bases between. The length of the CDR3 is 16 residues. The germline V gene has CDR1 GTSNPN and CDR2 SVGIG (reference sequence). The CDR3 region has the DNA TGTGCCTGGAGTCCCGACAACTCCCATTTCTCCTACGAGCAGTACTTC. It yields the protein CAWSPDNSHFSYEQYF.

The chain joins TRBV12-3 or TRBV12-4 to TRBJ1-4; D gene uncertain. The CDR3 covers 13 residues. V was cut by 4 bases and J by 0 bases, with 3 bases left in between. As DNA, the CDR3 is TGTGCCAGCAGTTCTGCAACTAATGAAAAACTGTTTTTT. Protein sequence: CASSSATNEKLFF.

The V and J genes are TRBV6-1 and TRBJ2-3, with 10 bases fitting TRBD2. The CDR3 runs to 16 residues. V was pared by 0 bases and J by 6 bases, with 6 bases of the junction left unmatched. Germline V gives CDR1 MNHNS, CDR2 SASEGT. This chain's CDR3 is CASSEAPTSGPDTQYF. The CDR3 coding sequence is TGTGCCAGCAGTGAAGCCCCGACTAGCGGGCCGGATACGCAGTATTTT.

This sequence joins TRBV15 and TRBJ1-5; tentative D call: TRBD1 (5 bases). This CDR3 has 13 residues. Per the germline V gene, CDR1 is LNHNV and CDR2 is YYDKDF (reference sequence). The germline V and J ends were trimmed by 5 bases and 8 bases, with 13 bases remaining between them. The CDR3 region is CATSLSGSEPQHF. CDR3 bases: TGTGCCACCAGCCTCTCAGGGTCGGAGCCCCAGCATTTT.

The gene calls are TRBV5-1 and TRBJ2-7; D perhaps matches TRBD1 (6 bases). The CDR3 has 13 residues. V lost 4 bases, J lost 4 bases, and 12 bases lay in between. Germline assignment: CDR1 SGHRS and CDR2 YFSETQ. The CDR3 DNA follows: TGCGCCAGCAGCATCGGGACACTTTACGAGCAGTACTTC. It codes for CASSIGTLYEQYF.

This chain links TRBV7-2 with TRBJ2-7, with D perhaps TRBD2 (5 bases). The CDR3 contains 12 residues. The ends were cut back, 5 bases at V and 6 bases at J, with 11 bases in the middle. The germline V gene encodes CDR1 SGHTA and CDR2 FQGNSA. The chain's CDR3 is CASSPGVLEQYF. CDR3 DNA sequence: TGTGCCAGCAGCCCCGGGGTCCTCGAGCAGTACTTC.

This chain connects TRBV18 to TRBJ2-1; D is possibly TRBD1 (6 bases). CDR3 length: 15 residues. The V end lost 5 bases, the J end lost 8 bases, and 19 bases lay between the germline ends. Germline V gene sequence: CDR1 KGHSH, CDR2 LQKENI. The CDR3 spells CASSKQGYPLDEQFF. CDR3 bases: TGTGCCAGCTCAAAACAGGGTTATCCCCTCGATGAGCAGTTCTTC.

This sequence joins TRBV19 and TRBJ2-7; possible D gene TRBD2, 5 bases. Trimming took 3 bases from V and 0 from J, leaving 12 bases between them. CDR1 LNHDA and CDR2 SQIVND come from the germline V gene (reference sequence). The CDR3 loop spans 15 amino acids. CDR3 nucleotides: TGTGCCAGTAGTATTGGCAGGAGGAGCTCCTACGAGCAGTACTTC. Protein: CASSIGRRSSYEQYF. Variable domain in full (rest from reference TRBV19 and TRBJ2-7): DGGITQSPKYLFRKEGQNVTLSCEQNLNHDAMYWYRQDPGQGLRLIYYSQIVNDFQKGDIAEGYSVSREKKESFPLTVTSAQKNPTAFYLCASSIGRRSSYEQYFGPGTRLTVT.

This chain uses TRBV28 with TRBJ2-7; tentative D call: TRBD2 (6 bases). With 5 bases removed from V and 4 bases from J, the gap between germline ends came to 12 bases. The CDR3 runs to 13 residues. From germline, CDR1 is MDHEN and CDR2 SYDVKM. The CDR3 DNA sequence: TGTGCCAGCAGTCCGGGACTTCAATACGAGCAGTACTTC. This translates into CASSPGLQYEQYF.

The genes are TRBV5-4 and TRBJ1-3; D gene unclear. Deletions cut 2 bases from V and 4 bases from J, with 7 bases between. Germline CDR1 SGHNT, CDR2 YYREEE (reference sequence). This CDR3 spans 13 amino acids. CDR3 amino acids: CASSLSGGNTIYF. CDR3 coding DNA: TGTGCCAGCAGCTTATCTGGCGGAAACACCATATATTTT.

The V and J genes are TRBV29-1 and TRBJ2-3, with D possibly TRBD2 on 5 matching bases. Between the trimmed V and J ends, which lost 7 bases and 4 bases, there was a span of 12 bases. Germline CDR1 reads SQVTM; CDR2 reads ANQGSEA. The CDR3 is 12 residues long. Here the CDR3 reads CSAMRDSDTQYF. CDR3 nucleotide sequence: TGCAGCGCGATGAGGGATTCAGATACGCAGTATTTT.

The V call is TRBV9, the J call TRBJ2-1; 9 nucleotides line up with TRBD2. Losses at the gene ends were 1 base for V and 3 bases for J; bases not matched to a gene: 2. The CDR3 totals 15 residues. Germline CDR1 is SGDLS and CDR2 is YYNGEE. DNA for the CDR3: TGTGCCAGCAGCGTACAGCGGGAGGACTACAATGAGCAGTTCTTC. It specifies CASSVQREDYNEQFF.

This rearrangement joins TRBV7-5 to TRBJ2-7; the table's D call, TRBD2, was not checked against the DNA. TRBV7-5 is a listed pseudogene. The CDR3 runs to 13 residues. Here the CDR3 reads CVRNVLAVYEQYF. As DNA, the CDR3 is TGTGTCAGAAACGTGCTAGCGGTCTACGAGCAGTACTTC.

This clone was observed once. The rearrangement links TRBV6-6 to TRBJ2-7, with 10 bases identical to TRBD1. The CDR3 extends over 15 amino acids. Germline trimming cut 6 bases from V and 4 bases from J; bases unmatched to any gene: 9. CDR1 and CDR2 (germline): MNHNY, SVGAGI (reference sequence). CDR3 DNA: TGTGCCAGCAGCCCCGGGGACAGGGGATCGTACGAGCAGTACTTC. This gives the protein CASSPGDRGSYEQYF.

This chain connects TRBV5-5 to TRBJ1-1, with a tentative D call TRBD1 (5 bases). V lost 0 bases, J lost 5 bases, and 11 bases lay in between. This CDR3 comprises 14 residues. Germline CDR1 reads SGHKS; CDR2 reads YYEKEE (reference sequence). The CDR3 loop is CASSLGRGMTEAFF. For the CDR3, the DNA is TGTGCCAGCAGCTTGGGGCGGGGGATGACTGAAGCTTTCTTT.

This clone was recorded a few times. V usage is TRBV6-2 or TRBV6-3 and J usage is TRBJ1-2; D is uncertain. Trimming left V 2 bases short and J 3 bases short, with 7 bases between. The CDR3 runs 13 residues. From germline, CDR1 is MNHEY and CDR2 SVGEGT. CDR3: CASSYSTDYGYTF. CDR3 coding DNA: TGTGCCAGCAGTTACAGCACGGACTATGGCTACACCTTC.

The chain recombines TRBV7-9 with TRBJ1-2, with D perhaps matching TRBD1 (5 bases). Trimming pared 6 bases from V and 7 bases from J, leaving 21 bases between. The CDR3 runs 15 residues. The V gene's germline CDR1 is SEHNR and CDR2 FQNEAQ (reference sequence). CDR3 nucleotide sequence: TGTGCCAGCAGTTCCCCTGGTTCAGGGCTGGCTGGCTACACCTTC. Translated, it gives CASSSPGSGLAGYTF.

In DNA, the CDR3 is TGTGCCAGCAGCTTAGAGAGCTCCTATAATTCACCCCTCCACTTT. Protein sequence: CASSLESSYNSPLHF. The rearrangement links TRBV7-9 to TRBJ1-6; D is uncertain. Germline values: CDR1 SEHNR, CDR2 FQNEAQ (reference sequence). Trimming took off 1 base at V and 0 bases at J, with 4 bases between the two ends. This CDR3 contains 15 residues.

J is TRBJ1-1 and V is TRBV2, with D hard to call. The CDR3 runs 12 residues. Trimming stripped 8 bases from V and 5 bases from J, with 12 bases between. CDR1 is SNHLY and CDR2 is FYNNEI in the germline V gene. The chain's CDR3 is CASLGSLTEAFF. As DNA, the CDR3 is TGTGCCAGCTTGGGGAGTTTGACTGAAGCTTTCTTT. Full variable domain (remainder filled in from reference TRBV2 and TRBJ1-1): EPEVTQTPSHQVTQMGQEVILRCVPISNHLYFYWYRQILGQKVEFLVSFYNNEISEKSEIFDDQFSVERPDGSNFTLKIRSTKLEDSAMYFCASLGSLTEAFFGQGTRLTVV.

This chain joins TRBV6-5 and TRBJ1-2; no firm D call. Deletions cut 6 bases from V and 4 bases from J, with 12 bases between. This CDR3 contains 13 residues. Germline CDR1 is MNHEY and CDR2 is SVGAGI. Here the CDR3 reads CASSHNEIYGYTF. In nucleotides, the CDR3 is TGTGCCAGCAGCCACAACGAAATCTATGGCTACACCTTC.

The rearrangement links TRBV3-1 (or the pseudogene TRBV3-2) to TRBJ1-6; D is unresolved. The CDR3 sequence is 13 residues long. Trimming took off 4 bases at V and 10 bases at J, with 11 bases between the two ends. Germline loops: CDR1 LGHDT, CDR2 YNNKEL (reference sequence). The chain's CDR3 is CASSLPTGSPLHF. Written as DNA, the CDR3 is TGTGCCAGCAGCCTCCCCACCGGGTCACCCCTCCACTTT.

The V call is TRBV5-6, the J call TRBJ1-2; 7 bases are shared with TRBD1. Germline CDR1 and CDR2: SGHDT and YYEEEE. V was clipped by 0 bases and J by 4 bases; unmatched bases: 9. This CDR3 comprises 16 residues. The CDR3 loop reads CASSLGSEGAFYGYTF. CDR3 in DNA: TGTGCCAGCAGCTTGGGGTCGGAGGGGGCCTTCTATGGCTACACCTTC.

This CDR3 is CASSPAYSNQPQHF. CDR3 bases: TGTGCCAGCAGCCCCGCCTATAGCAATCAGCCCCAGCATTTT. The genes are TRBV7-8 and TRBJ1-5; D is uncertain. Germline V CDR1 and CDR2: SGHVS, FQNEAQ. The V and J ends lost 5 bases and 0 bases respectively, with 8 bases between them. The CDR3 is 14 residues long.

The chain uses TRBV5-1 and TRBJ1-5; no clear D. CDR1 and CDR2 from the germline V gene are SGHRS and YFSETQ. Trimming stripped 4 bases from V and 0 bases from J, with 5 bases between. This CDR3 spans 13 amino acids. CDR3 coding DNA: TGCGCCAGCAGCGCGTCTAGCAATCAGCCCCAGCATTTT. Translation: CASSASSNQPQHF.

Only a few counts were recorded for this clone. V and J are TRBV14 and TRBJ1-2; 7 bases are a match to TRBD1. This CDR3 region has 13 residues. CDR1 and CDR2 from the germline V gene are SGHDN and FVKESK. The V and J ends lost 1 base and 7 bases, in that order; junction bases with no gene match: 3. The DNA for the CDR3 is TGTGCCAGCAGCCAAGTTAACAGGGGTGGCTACACCTTC. Protein sequence: CASSQVNRGGYTF.

The gene calls are TRBV5-1 and TRBJ2-1; 8 positions agree with TRBD2. Germline CDR1 reads SGHRS; CDR2 reads YFSETQ. This CDR3 comprises 14 residues. The J segment lost 8 bases and the V segment lost 4 bases, leaving 8 bases of the junction unmatched. This chain's CDR3 is CASSLGTRGHEQFF. The CDR3 DNA reads as TGCGCCAGCAGCCTAGGGACTAGGGGCCATGAGCAGTTCTTC.

This chain connects TRBV5-5 to TRBJ1-6; 7 bases are a match to TRBD1. The V gene end was trimmed by 6 bases and the J gene end by 7 bases; junction bases not matched to a gene: 10. Germline values: CDR1 SGHKS, CDR2 YYEKEE (reference sequence). The CDR3 is 15 residues long. The CDR3 DNA reads TGTGCCAGCACCGGGACTGTGACAGGGAATTCACCCCTCCACTTT. Its protein product is CASTGTVTGNSPLHF.

The J gene is TRBJ2-7, the V gene TRBV6-2 or TRBV6-3; TRBD2 matches 15 bases. From germline, CDR1 is MNHEY and CDR2 SVGEGT. V lost 6 bases, J lost 3 bases, and 12 bases stayed unmatched. This CDR3 comprises 18 residues. CDR3 sequence reads: CASSFDAGTSGGNYEQYF. The DNA of the CDR3 is TGTGCCAGCAGCTTTGACGCCGGGACTAGCGGGGGGAACTACGAGCAGTACTTC.

This chain uses TRBV29-1 with TRBJ1-1; tentatively, D is TRBD1 (5 bases). CDR1 and CDR2 (germline): SQVTM, ANQGSEA. CDR3 length: 15 residues. V lost 3 bases to trimming and J lost 1 base, with 15 bases between them. For the CDR3, the DNA is TGCAGCGTTGAGCGGGGCGCGGGTACGAACACTGAAGCTTTCTTT. It encodes CSVERGAGTNTEAFF.